A selection of T cell receptor beta chains follows, all from one sample in a study of T cell responses to AZD1222 COVID-19 vaccine. Only in-frame clones appear in the TCRdb table, and some are missing; sequencing was by immunoSEQ multiplex PCR. The table lists tens of thousands of clones, roughly 91% of them singletons. The sequences come from peripheral blood, collected 28 days after the second AZD1222 dose. The receptors were gathered from an adult who received the AZD1222 COVID-19 vaccine. The CDR3 runs from the conserved cysteine through the conserved F or W. D genes are given only for firm matches. Expanded clones are given a class, and other clones once, few, many or no size at all.

cdr3_aa,cdr3_nt,j_call,d_call,v_call,clone_size,cdr3_length
CSASSSGVHSYNEQFF,TGCAGTGCTAGTTCTAGCGGGGTTCACTCCTACAATGAGCAGTTCTTC,TRBJ2-1,TRBD2,TRBV20-1,.,16
CASQPTGVIRVLFF,TGTGCCAGCCAACCGACAGGCGTGATTCGGGTACTGTTTTTT,TRBJ1-4,.,TRBV19,.,14
CASSGGKEKLFF,TGTGCCAGTTCAGGGGGTAAGGAAAAACTGTTTTTT,TRBJ1-4,TRBD1,TRBV28,.,12
CASSAGYNSPLHF,TGTGCCAGCAGCGCCGGATACAATTCACCCCTCCACTTT,TRBJ1-6,.,TRBV9,.,13
CASARGGLAKNIQYF,TGTGCCAGCGCCAGGGGAGGGCTAGCCAAAAACATTCAGTACTTC,TRBJ2-4,.,TRBV7-2,.,15
CASGDRSEKLFF,TGTGCCAGCGGCGACAGGTCTGAAAAACTGTTTTTT,TRBJ1-4,.,TRBV27,.,12
CASSNRAISYEQYF,TGTGCCAGCAGTAACAGGGCCATCTCCTACGAGCAGTACTTC,TRBJ2-7,.,TRBV6-5,.,14
CASSYSTPGVQETQYF,TGTGCCAGCAGTTACTCGACCCCGGGGGTCCAAGAGACCCAGTACTTC,TRBJ2-5,.,TRBV6-5,.,16
CASSAKSSGGNNEQFF,TGTGCCAGCAGTGCGAAATCTAGCGGGGGAAACAATGAGCAGTTCTTC,TRBJ2-1,TRBD2,TRBV6-1,.,16
CASSQDNVRPGTEAFF,TGTGCCAGCAGCCAAGATAACGTCCGACCAGGGACTGAAGCTTTCTTT,TRBJ1-1,.,TRBV3-1/TRBV3-2,once,16
CASSGTWSSYEQYF,TGCGCCAGCAGTGGGACTTGGAGCTCCTACGAGCAGTACTTC,TRBJ2-7,.,TRBV5-1,.,14
CASSRQGADTEAFF,TGCGCCAGCAGTAGACAGGGGGCGGACACTGAAGCTTTCTTT,TRBJ1-1,TRBD1,TRBV10-2,.,14
CASALLAGQGSYTF,TGTGCCAGTGCTCTTCTCGCCGGACAGGGCAGCTACACCTTC,TRBJ1-2,TRBD1,TRBV6-4,.,14
CASSLGSRLFF,TGTGCCAGCAGCTTAGGGTCCAGGTTGTTCTTC,TRBJ2-1,.,TRBV7-3,.,11
CASRWGQPSPLHF,TGTGCCAGCAGGTGGGGGCAACCATCACCCCTCCACTTT,TRBJ1-6,.,TRBV11-2,.,13
CASSVGWGATEAFF,TGTGCCAGCAGCGTTGGGTGGGGTGCCACTGAAGCTTTCTTT,TRBJ1-1,.,TRBV7-2,.,14
CASSLTGAQSLNTEAFF,TGCGCCAGCAGCTTGACCGGGGCCCAGTCATTGAACACTGAAGCTTTCTTT,TRBJ1-1,.,TRBV5-1,.,17
CASSKETGGGILASTDTQYF,TGTGCCAGCAGCAAAGAGACGGGGGGTGGTATTTTGGCTAGCACAGATACGCAGTATTTT,TRBJ2-3,.,TRBV21-1,.,20
CASSIDRARTDTQYF,TGTGCCAGTAGTATAGATCGCGCCCGGACAGATACGCAGTATTTT,TRBJ2-3,.,TRBV19,.,15
CATKVHGQGAQETQYF,TGTGCCACCAAGGTTCATGGACAGGGGGCACAAGAGACCCAGTACTTC,TRBJ2-5,TRBD1,TRBV15,.,16
CATSRETSGEHEQYF,TGTGCCACCAGCAGAGAAACTAGCGGGGAACACGAGCAGTACTTC,TRBJ2-7,TRBD2,TRBV15,.,15
CASSLPGGGSPLHF,TGTGCCAGCAGCTTGCCCGGGGGCGGTTCACCCCTCCACTTT,TRBJ1-6,.,TRBV5-4,.,14
CASSLGGGIDYGYTF,TGTGCCAGCAGCTTAGGAGGGGGCATCGACTATGGCTACACCTTC,TRBJ1-2,TRBD1,TRBV7-2,.,15
CASGFYNEQFF,TGTGCCAGCGGATTCTACAATGAGCAGTTCTTC,TRBJ2-1,.,TRBV28,.,11
CASTSPGARETQYF,TGTGCCAGTACCTCCCCGGGGGCCCGGGAGACCCAGTACTTC,TRBJ2-5,.,TRBV19,.,14
CASSWDRNYGYTF,TGTGCCAGCAGTTGGGACCGGAACTATGGCTACACCTTC,TRBJ1-2,.,TRBV2,few,13
CAWSADNREGYEQYF,TGTGCCTGGAGTGCCGACAACAGGGAGGGCTACGAGCAGTACTTC,TRBJ2-7,.,TRBV30,once,15
CASSEGRLTEAFF,TGTGCCAGCAGCGAAGGGCGGCTTACTGAAGCTTTCTTT,TRBJ1-1,.,TRBV6-1,.,13
CASSYGRPNYGYTF,TGTGCCAGCAGTTATGGTCGGCCTAACTATGGCTACACCTTC,TRBJ1-2,.,TRBV6-5,.,14
CSVEDSQAQYF,TGCAGCGTTGAAGATTCCCAGGCCCAGTACTTC,TRBJ2-7,.,TRBV29-1,.,11
CASSITGGRYGYTF,TGTGCCAGTAGTATCACAGGGGGTCGGTATGGCTACACCTTC,TRBJ1-2,TRBD1,TRBV19,.,14
CASSVDRPPYEQYF,TGTGCCAGCAGCGTCGACAGGCCCCCCTACGAGCAGTACTTC,TRBJ2-7,.,TRBV7-2,.,14
CASSSLSRDSGNTIYF,TGTGCCAGCAGTTCCCTTTCCAGGGACTCTGGAAACACCATATATTTT,TRBJ1-3,.,TRBV27,.,16
CASSFPGTGFPGYTF,TGTGCCAGCAGTTTCCCCGGGACAGGGTTTCCTGGCTACACCTTC,TRBJ1-2,TRBD1,TRBV11-1,.,15
CASSVRYRDLANGYTF,TGTGCCAGCAGCGTCAGATACCGGGACCTCGCCAATGGCTACACCTTC,TRBJ1-2,.,TRBV9,.,16
CASRTDGNTEAFF,TGTGCCAGCAGAACGGACGGAAACACTGAAGCTTTCTTT,TRBJ1-1,.,TRBV6-5,once,13
CASSSGQAFSPLHF,TGTGCCAGCAGCTCGGGACAGGCGTTTTCACCCCTCCACTTT,TRBJ1-6,TRBD1,TRBV7-2,.,14